The source of this T cell receptor beta chain is a study of blood T cell repertoires in COVID-19. Turning to the study itself: PBMCs, B-cell-depleted T cells, or T cells provided the cDNA or gDNA that made up the material.

Trimming cost V 0 bases and J 15 bases, with 12 bases left between them. Germline-derived CDR1 and CDR2 are LNHNV and YYDKDF (reference sequence). This CDR3 has 12 amino acids. How the authors handled the data: The assay estimated nucleated cells by amplifying reference gene primers. Libraries were prepared by immunoSEQ multiplex PCR; TCRdb keeps only in-frame clonotypes and omits some of them. That table supplies the V and J calls and clone size; D and trimming were determined from the DNA. The repertoire consists of approximately 69,000 clones, with more than 60% occurring once and the leading ten covering approximately 20%.

The receptor comes from a man in his 60s with acute or convalescent COVID-19. This chain uses TRBV15 with TRBJ2-1; tentatively, D is TRBD2 (6 bases). The sequencing input was peripheral blood. The CDR3 DNA sequence: TGTGCCACCAGCAGAGATCAGGGAGGTCGGTTCTTC. The encoded protein is CATSRDQGGRFF.